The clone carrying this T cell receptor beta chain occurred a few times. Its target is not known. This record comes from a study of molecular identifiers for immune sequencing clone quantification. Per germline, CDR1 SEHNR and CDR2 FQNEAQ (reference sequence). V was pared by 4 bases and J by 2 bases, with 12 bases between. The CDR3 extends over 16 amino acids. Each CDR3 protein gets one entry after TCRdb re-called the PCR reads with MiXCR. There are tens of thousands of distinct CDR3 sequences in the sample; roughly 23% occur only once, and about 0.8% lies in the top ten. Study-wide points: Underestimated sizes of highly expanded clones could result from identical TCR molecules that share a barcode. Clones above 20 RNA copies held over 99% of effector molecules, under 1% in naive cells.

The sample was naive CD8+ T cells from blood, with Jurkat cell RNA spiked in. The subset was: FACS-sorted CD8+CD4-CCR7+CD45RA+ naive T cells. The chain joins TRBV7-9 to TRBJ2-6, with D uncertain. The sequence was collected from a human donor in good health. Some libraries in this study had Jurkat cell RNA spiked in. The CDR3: CASSSNWAPGANVLTF. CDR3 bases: TGTGCCAGCAGCTCAAATTGGGCACCTGGGGCCAACGTCCTGACTTTC.